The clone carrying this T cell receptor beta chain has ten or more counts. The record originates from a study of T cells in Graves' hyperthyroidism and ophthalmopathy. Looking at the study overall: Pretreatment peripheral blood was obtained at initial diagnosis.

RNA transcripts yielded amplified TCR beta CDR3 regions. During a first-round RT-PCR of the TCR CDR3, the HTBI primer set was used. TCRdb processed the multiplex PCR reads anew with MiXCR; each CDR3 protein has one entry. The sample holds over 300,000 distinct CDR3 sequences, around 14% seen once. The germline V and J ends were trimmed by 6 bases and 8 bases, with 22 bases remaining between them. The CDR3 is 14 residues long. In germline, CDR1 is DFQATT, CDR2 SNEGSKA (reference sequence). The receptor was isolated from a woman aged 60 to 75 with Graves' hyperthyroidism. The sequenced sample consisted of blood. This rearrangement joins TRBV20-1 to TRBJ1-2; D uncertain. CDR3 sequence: CSAPWAAANQGYTF. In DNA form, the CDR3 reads TGCAGTGCCCCATGGGCAGCCGCTAATCAAGGCTACACCTTC.